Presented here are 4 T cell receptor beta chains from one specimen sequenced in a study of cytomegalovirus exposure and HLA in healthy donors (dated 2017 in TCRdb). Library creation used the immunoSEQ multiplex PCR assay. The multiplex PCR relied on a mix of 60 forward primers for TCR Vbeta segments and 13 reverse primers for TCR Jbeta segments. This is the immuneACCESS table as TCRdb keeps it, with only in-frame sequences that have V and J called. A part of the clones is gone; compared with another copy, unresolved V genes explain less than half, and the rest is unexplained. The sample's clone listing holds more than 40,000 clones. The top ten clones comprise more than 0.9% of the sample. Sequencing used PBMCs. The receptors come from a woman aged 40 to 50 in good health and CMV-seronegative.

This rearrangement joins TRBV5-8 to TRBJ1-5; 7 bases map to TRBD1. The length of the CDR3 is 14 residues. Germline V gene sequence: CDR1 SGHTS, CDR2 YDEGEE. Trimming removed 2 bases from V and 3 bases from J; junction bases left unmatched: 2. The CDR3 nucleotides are TGTGCCAGCAGCTTCAGGGGGAACAATCAGCCCCAGCATTTT. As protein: CASSFRGNNQPQHF.

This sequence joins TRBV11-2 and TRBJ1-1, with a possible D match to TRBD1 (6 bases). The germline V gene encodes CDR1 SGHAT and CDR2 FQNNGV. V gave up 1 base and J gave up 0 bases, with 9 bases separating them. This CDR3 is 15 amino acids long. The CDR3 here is CASSLGQAMNTEAFF. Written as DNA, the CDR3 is TGTGCCAGCAGCTTAGGACAGGCCATGAACACTGAAGCTTTCTTT.

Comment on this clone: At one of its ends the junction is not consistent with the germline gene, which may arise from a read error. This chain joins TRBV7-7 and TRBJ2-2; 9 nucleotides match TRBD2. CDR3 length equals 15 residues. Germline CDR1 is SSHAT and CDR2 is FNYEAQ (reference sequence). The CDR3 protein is CASSLGLASAGELFF. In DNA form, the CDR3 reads TGTGCTAGCAGCTTAGGACTAGCGTCGGCCGGGGAGCTGTTTTTT.

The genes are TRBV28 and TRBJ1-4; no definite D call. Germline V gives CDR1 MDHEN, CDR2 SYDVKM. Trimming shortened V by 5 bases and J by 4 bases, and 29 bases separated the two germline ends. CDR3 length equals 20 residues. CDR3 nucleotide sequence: TGTGCCAGCAGTGAATATGGGCCTGGGTGGACCGACGCGGGTAATGAAAAACTGTTTTTT. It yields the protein CASSEYGPGWTDAGNEKLFF.